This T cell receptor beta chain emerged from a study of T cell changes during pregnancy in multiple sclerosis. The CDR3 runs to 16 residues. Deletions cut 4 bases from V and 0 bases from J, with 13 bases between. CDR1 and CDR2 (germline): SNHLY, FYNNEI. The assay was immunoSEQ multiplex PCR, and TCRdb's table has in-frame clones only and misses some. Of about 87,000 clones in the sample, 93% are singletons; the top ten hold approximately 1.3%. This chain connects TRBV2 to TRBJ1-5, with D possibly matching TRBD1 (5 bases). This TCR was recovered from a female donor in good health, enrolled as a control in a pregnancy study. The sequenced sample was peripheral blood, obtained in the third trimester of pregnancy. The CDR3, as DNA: TGTGCCAGCAGTGGGCGGAAGGGGTATAGCAATCAGCCCCAGCATTTT. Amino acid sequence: CASSGRKGYSNQPQHF.